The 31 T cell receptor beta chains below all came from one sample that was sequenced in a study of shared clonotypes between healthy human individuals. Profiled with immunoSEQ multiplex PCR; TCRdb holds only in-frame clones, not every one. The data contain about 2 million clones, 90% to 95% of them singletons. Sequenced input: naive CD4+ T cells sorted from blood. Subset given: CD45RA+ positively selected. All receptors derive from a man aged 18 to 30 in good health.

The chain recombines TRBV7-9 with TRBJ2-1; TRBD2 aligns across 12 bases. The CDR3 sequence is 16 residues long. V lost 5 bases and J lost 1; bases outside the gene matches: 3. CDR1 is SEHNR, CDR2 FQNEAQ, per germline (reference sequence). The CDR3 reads CASSTTSGGSYNEQFF. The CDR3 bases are TGTGCCAGCAGCACGACTAGCGGGGGATCCTACAATGAGCAGTTCTTC.

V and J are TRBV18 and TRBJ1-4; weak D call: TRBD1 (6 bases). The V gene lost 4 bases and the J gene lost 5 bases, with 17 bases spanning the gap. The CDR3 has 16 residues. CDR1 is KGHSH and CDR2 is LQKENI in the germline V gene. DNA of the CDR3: TGTGCCAGCTCACTTAGTTTGCCACAGGGCAATGAAAAACTGTTTTTT. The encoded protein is CASSLSLPQGNEKLFF.

This chain's CDR3 is CASSQAPSPRSGTDTQYF. As DNA, the CDR3 is TGCGCCAGCAGCCAAGCCCCCTCACCCCGAAGTGGCACAGATACGCAGTATTTT. V usage is TRBV4-3 and J usage is TRBJ2-3; D not certain. Trimming left V 1 base short and J 1 base short, with 18 bases between. Germline CDR1 and CDR2: LGHNA and YSLEER. The length of the CDR3 is 18 residues.

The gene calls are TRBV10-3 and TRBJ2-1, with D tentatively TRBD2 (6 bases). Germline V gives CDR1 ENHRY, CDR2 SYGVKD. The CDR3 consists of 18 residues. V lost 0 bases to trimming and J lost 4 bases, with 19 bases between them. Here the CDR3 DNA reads TGTGCCATCAGTGAGTCCGAAGGGGACTTACTCGGATACAATGAGCAGTTCTTC. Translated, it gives CAISESEGDLLGYNEQFF.

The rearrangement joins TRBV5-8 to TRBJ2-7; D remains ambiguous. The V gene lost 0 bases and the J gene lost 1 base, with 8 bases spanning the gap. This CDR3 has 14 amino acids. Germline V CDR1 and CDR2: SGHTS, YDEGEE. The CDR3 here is CASSLADGSYEQYF. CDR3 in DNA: TGTGCCAGCAGCTTGGCGGACGGATCCTACGAGCAGTACTTC.

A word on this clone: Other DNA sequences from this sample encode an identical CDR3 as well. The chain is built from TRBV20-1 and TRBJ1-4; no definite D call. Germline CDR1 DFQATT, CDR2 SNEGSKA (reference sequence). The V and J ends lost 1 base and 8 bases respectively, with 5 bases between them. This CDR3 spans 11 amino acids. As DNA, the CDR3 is TGCAGTGCTAGAGGAGGAGAAAAACTGTTTTTT. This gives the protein CSARGGEKLFF.

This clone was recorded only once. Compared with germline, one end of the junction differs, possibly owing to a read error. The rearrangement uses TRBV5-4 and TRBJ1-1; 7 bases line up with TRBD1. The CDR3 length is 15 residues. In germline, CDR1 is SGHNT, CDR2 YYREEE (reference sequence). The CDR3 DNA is TGCGCCAGCAGCTTGGCCGGACAGGTTAACACTGAAGCTTTCTTT. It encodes CASSLAGQVNTEAFF.

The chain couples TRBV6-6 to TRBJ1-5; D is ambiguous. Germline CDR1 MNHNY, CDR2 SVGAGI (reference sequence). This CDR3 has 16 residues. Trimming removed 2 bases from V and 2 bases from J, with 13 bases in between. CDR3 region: CASSYGGWGGNQPQHF. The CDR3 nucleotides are TGTGCCAGCAGTTACGGCGGGTGGGGAGGCAATCAGCCCCAGCATTTT.

The CDR3 DNA follows: TGTGCCAGCACCACCCACGGGAGTGCCACTGAAGCTTTCTTT. Translating gives CASTTHGSATEAFF. V is TRBV6-5 and J is TRBJ1-1; D unresolved. The CDR3 spans 14 residues. Germline CDR1 and CDR2: MNHEY and SVGAGI. The V and J ends lost 7 bases and 4 bases respectively, with 16 bases between them.

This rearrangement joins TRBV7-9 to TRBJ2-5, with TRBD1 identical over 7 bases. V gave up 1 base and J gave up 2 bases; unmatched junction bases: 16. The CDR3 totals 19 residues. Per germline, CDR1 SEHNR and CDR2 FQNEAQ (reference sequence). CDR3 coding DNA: TGTGCCAGCAGCTTAGGAGGTGGGGGACAGAGCCTTTTACAAGAGACCCAGTACTTC. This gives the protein CASSLGGGGQSLLQETQYF. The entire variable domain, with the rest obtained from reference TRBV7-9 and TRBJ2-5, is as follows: DTGVSQNPRHKITKRGQNVTFRCDPISEHNRLYWYRQTLGQGPEFLTYFQNEAQLEKSRLLSDRFSAERPKGSFSTLEIQRTEQGDSAMYLCASSLGGGGQSLLQETQYFGPGTRLLVL.

The CDR3: CASSAWTGNSPLHF. In DNA, the CDR3 is TGTGCCAGCAGCGCATGGACAGGGAATTCACCCCTCCACTTT. V gene TRBV9 combines with J gene TRBJ1-6; 8 bases align to TRBD1. Per the germline V gene, CDR1 is SGDLS and CDR2 is YYNGEE. This CDR3 spans 14 amino acids. V was pared by 3 bases and J by 7 bases, with 3 bases of the junction left unmatched.

This CDR3 is CAISEGLAGETSYEQYF. The CDR3 DNA is TGTGCCATCAGTGAGGGACTAGCGGGAGAAACCTCCTACGAGCAGTACTTC. The chain combines TRBV10-3 with TRBJ2-7, with TRBD2 matching over 13 bases. Germline lookup yields CDR1 ENHRY and CDR2 SYGVKD. The junction had 4 bases not matched to a gene; V was cut back by 2 bases and J by 0 bases. The CDR3 covers 17 residues.

DNA of the CDR3: TGTGCCAGCGCACATTTGAGGGGCTCATACGAGCAGTACTTC. Encoded protein: CASAHLRGSYEQYF. The chain joins TRBV7-9 to TRBJ2-7; D may be TRBD1 or TRBD2 (5 bases each). Germline CDR1 is SEHNR and CDR2 is FQNEAQ (reference sequence). Trimming pared 8 bases from V and 4 bases from J, leaving 18 bases between. The CDR3 spans 14 residues.

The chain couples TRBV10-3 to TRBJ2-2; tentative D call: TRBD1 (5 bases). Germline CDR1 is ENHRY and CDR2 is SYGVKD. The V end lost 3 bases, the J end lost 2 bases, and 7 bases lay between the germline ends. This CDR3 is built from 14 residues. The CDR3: CAISDQGNTGELFF. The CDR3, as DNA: TGTGCCATCAGTGACCAGGGAAACACCGGGGAGCTGTTTTTT.

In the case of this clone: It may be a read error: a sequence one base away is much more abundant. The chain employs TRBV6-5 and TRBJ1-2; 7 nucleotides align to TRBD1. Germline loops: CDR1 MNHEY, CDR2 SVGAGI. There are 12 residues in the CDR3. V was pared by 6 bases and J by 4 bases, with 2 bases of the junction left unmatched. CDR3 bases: TGTGCCAGCAGGCGGGACAGCTATGGCTACACCTTC. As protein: CASRRDSYGYTF.

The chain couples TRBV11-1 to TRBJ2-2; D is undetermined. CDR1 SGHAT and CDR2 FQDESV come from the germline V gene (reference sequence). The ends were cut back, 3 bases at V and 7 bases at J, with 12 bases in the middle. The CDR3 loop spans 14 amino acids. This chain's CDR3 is CASSFGEAGGELFF. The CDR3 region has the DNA TGTGCCAGCAGCTTCGGAGAAGCCGGCGGGGAGCTGTTTTTT.

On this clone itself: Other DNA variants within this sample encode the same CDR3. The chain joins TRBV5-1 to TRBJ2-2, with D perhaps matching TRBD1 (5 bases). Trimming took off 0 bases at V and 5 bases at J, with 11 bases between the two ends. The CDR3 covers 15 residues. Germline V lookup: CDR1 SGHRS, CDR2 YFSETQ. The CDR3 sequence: CASSLEAGKTGELFF. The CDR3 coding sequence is TGCGCCAGCAGCTTGGAAGCAGGGAAGACCGGGGAGCTGTTTTTT.

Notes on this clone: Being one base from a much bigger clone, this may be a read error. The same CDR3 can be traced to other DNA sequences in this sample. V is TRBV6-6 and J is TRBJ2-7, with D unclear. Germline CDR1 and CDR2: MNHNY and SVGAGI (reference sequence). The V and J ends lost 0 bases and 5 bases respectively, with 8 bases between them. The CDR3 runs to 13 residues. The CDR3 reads CASSYSKGHEQYF. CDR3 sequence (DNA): TGTGCCAGCAGTTACTCGAAGGGCCACGAGCAGTACTTC.

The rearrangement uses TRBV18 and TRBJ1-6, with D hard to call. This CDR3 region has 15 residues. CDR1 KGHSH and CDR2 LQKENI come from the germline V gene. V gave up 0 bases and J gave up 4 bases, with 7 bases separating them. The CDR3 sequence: CASSPPGIYNSPLHF. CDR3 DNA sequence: TGTGCCAGCTCACCACCAGGGATTTATAATTCACCCCTCCACTTT.

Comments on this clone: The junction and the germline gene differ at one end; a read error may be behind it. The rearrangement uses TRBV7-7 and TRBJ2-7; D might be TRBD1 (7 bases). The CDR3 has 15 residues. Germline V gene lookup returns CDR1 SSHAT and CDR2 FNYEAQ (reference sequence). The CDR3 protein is CASSLGQGGSYEQYF. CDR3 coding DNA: TGTGCTAGCAGCTTAGGGCAGGGGGGTTCCTACGAGCAGTACTTC.

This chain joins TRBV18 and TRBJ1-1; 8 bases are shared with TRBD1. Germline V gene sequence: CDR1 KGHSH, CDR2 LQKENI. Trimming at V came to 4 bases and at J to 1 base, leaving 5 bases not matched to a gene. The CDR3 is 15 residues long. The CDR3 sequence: CASSLQGVPNTEAFF. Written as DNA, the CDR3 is TGTGCCAGCTCACTACAGGGGGTGCCGAACACTGAAGCTTTCTTT.

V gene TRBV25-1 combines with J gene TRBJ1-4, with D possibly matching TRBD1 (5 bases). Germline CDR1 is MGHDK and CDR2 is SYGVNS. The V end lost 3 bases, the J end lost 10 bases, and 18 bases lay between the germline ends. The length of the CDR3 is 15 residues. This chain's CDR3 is CASSDINSGGGKLFF. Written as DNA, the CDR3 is TGTGCCAGCAGTGATATAAATAGCGGCGGGGGAAAACTGTTTTTT.

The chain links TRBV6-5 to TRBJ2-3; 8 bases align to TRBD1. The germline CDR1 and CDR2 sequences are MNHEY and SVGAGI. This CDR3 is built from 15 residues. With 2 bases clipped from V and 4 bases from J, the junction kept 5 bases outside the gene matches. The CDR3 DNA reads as TGTGCCAGCAGTTACGCCGACAGGGGAGCAGATACGCAGTATTTT. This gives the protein CASSYADRGADTQYF.

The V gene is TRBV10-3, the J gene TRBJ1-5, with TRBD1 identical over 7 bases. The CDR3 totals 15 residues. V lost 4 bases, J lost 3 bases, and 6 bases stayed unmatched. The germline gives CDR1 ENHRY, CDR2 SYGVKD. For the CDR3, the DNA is TGTGCCATCAGTGCCGGTCAGGGGGTCAATCAGCCCCAGCATTTT. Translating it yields CAISAGQGVNQPQHF.

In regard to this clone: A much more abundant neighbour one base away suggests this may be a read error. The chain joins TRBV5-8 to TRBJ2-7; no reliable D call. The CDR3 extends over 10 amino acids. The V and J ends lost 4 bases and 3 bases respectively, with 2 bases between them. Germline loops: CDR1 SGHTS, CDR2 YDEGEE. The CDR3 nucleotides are TGTGCCAGCAGCAACTACGAGCAGTACTTC. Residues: CASSNYEQYF.

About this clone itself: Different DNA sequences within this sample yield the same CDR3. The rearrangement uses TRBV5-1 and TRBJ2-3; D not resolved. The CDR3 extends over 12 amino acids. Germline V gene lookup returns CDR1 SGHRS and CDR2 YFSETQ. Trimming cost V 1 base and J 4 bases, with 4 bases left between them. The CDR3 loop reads CASSLLADTQYF. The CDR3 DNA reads TGCGCCAGCAGCTTGTTGGCAGATACGCAGTATTTT. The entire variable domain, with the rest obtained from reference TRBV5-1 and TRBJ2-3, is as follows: KAGVTQTPRYLIKTRGQQVTLSCSPISGHRSVSWYQQTPGQGLQFLFEYFSETQRNKGNFPGRFSGRQFSNSRSEMNVSTLELGDSALYLCASSLLADTQYFGPGTRLTVL.

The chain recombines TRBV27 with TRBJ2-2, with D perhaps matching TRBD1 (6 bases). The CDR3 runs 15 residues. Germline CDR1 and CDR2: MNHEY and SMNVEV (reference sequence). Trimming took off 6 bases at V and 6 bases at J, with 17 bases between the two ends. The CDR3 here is CASRRQGLKAGELFF. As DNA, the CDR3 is TGTGCCAGCAGGCGTCAGGGGCTTAAGGCCGGGGAGCTGTTTTTT.

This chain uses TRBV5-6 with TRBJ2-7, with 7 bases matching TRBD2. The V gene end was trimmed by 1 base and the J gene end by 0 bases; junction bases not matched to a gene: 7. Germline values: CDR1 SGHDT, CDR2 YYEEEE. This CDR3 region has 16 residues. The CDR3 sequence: CASSLTGLGSSYEQYF. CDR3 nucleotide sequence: TGTGCCAGCAGCTTGACAGGACTAGGTAGCTCCTACGAGCAGTACTTC.

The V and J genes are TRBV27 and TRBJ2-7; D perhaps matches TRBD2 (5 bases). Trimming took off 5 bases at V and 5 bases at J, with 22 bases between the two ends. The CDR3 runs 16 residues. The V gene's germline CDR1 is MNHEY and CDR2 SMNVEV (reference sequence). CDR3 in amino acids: CASSDRGPSSSDEQYF. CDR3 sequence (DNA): TGTGCCAGCAGTGACCGGGGTCCCTCCTCCTCGGACGAGCAGTACTTC.

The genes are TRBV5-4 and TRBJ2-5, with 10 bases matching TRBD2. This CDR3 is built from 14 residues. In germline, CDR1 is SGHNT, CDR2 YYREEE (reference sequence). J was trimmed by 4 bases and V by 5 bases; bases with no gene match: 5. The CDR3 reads CASSARTSGETQYF. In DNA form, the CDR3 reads TGTGCCAGCAGTGCACGGACTAGCGGAGAGACCCAGTACTTC.

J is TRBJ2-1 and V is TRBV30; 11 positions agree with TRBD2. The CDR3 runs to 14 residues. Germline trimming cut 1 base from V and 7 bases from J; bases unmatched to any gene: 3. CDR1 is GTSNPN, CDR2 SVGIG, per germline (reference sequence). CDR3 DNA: TGTGCCTGGAGTGCAGGGACTAGCGGTAATGAGCAGTTCTTC. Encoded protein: CAWSAGTSGNEQFF.